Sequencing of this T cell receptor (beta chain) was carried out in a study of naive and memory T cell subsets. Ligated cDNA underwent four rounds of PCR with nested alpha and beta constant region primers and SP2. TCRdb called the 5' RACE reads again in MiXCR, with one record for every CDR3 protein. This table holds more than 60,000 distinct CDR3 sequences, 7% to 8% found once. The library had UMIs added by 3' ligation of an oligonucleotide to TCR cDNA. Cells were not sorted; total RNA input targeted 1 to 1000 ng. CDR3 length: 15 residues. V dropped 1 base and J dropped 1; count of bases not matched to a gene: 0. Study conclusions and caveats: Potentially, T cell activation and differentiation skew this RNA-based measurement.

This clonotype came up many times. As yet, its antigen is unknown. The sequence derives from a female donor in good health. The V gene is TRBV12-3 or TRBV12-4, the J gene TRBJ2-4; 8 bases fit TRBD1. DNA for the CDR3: TGTGCCAGCAGTTTAGGACAGGGGGCCAAAAACATTCAGTACTTC. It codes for CASSLGQGAKNIQYF.